This T cell receptor beta chain was sequenced for a study of a mutant IDH1 vaccine in newly diagnosed glioma. Overall study: Patients received vaccination from 4-6 weeks after radiotherapy alone, or with temozolomide cycles. General observations from the study: Pseudoprogression appears to have had no connection to changes in top peripheral T cell clonotypes.

Libraries were prepared by immunoSEQ multiplex PCR; TCRdb keeps only in-frame clonotypes and omits some of them. Of tens of thousands of clones listed, around 80% are singletons. Comments on this clone: Its target is unknown.

Trimming shortened V by 4 bases and J by 4 bases, and 10 bases separated the two germline ends. The germline gives CDR1 MNHNS, CDR2 SASEGT. The CDR3 consists of 13 residues. Time point defined: week 47, end of study. Every single dose of the vaccine, 300 ug of mutant IDH1 20-mer peptide, came with topical imiquimod. Donors had new IDH1-mutant astrocytomas of WHO grade 3 or 4 (ATRX-lost). The material sequenced was PBMCs, taken from a glioma patient whose treatment included an IDH1 peptide vaccine. This chain links TRBV6-1 with TRBJ1-1; D is unclear. The receptor comes from a man aged 40-49 years with glioma. Some clones in this sample may be carry-over from other donors' samples. CDR3 DNA sequence: TGTGCCAGCAGTGGGAATGGAGTCACTGAAGCTTTCTTT. Protein product: CASSGNGVTEAFF.